The following is a TCR beta chain sequence with its context. Its target is not known. Profiled with immunoSEQ multiplex PCR; TCRdb holds only in-frame clones, not every one. The sample lists approximately 130,000 clones; approximately 94% were seen once. This record belongs to a study of OX40 agonist ivuxolimab in advanced cancers. General observations from the study: With doses of 0.1 to 3.0 mg/kg, CD4+ and CD8+ blood T cells had undergone clonal expansion by week 6. Average numbers of expanded clones were greater in CD8+ T cells than in CD4+. Expanded peripheral T cell antigen specificity was not determined.

Between the trimmed V and J ends, which lost 1 base and 7 bases, there was a span of 15 bases. The CDR3 totals 15 residues. CDR1 is SGHVS, CDR2 FNYEAQ, per germline. The sequence derives from an adult with an advanced solid tumor such as melanoma, head and neck, liver or kidney cancer. Sequenced material: CD4+ or CD8+ T cells sorted from blood, taken in a trial of the OX40 agonist ivuxolimab. The chain couples TRBV7-6 to TRBJ2-3; D ambiguous. The CDR3: CASSLEDQPPNTQYF. In DNA form, the CDR3 reads TGTGCCAGCAGCTTAGAGGATCAACCACCGAATACGCAGTATTTT. Using reference TRBV7-6 and TRBJ2-3 for the parts outside the CDR3, the full variable domain is GAGVSQSPRYKVTKRGQDVALRCDPISGHVSLYWYRQALGQGPEFLTYFNYEAQQDKSGLPNDRFSAERPEGSISTLTIQRTEQRDSAMYRCASSLEDQPPNTQYFGPGTRLTVL.